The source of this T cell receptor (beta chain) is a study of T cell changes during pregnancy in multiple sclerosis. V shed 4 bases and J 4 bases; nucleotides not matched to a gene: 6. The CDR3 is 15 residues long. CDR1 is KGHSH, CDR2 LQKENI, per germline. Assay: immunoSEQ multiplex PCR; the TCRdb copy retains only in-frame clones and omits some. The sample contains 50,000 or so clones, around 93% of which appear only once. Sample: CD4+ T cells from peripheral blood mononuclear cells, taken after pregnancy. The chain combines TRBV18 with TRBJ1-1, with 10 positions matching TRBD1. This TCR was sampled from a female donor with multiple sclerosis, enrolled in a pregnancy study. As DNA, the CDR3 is TGTGCCAGCTCACTCGGACAGGGGGTTAGCACTGAAGCTTTCTTT. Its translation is CASSLGQGVSTEAFF.